This entry concerns a single T cell receptor beta chain. Its antigen is not known. Second-dose schedules of about 4 or about 12 weeks were combined. Clones were sequenced by immunoSEQ multiplex PCR, and TCRdb holds only the in-frame ones, with some missing. The table lists roughly 120,000 clones, around 94% of them singletons, with roughly 1.5% in the top ten. This entry belongs to a study of T cell responses to AZD1222 COVID-19 vaccine. Notes on the study in general: White British ancestry dominated among donors, who included more females, and clonal diversity was possibly underestimated. There were repertoire samples only from the period after the peak T cell response. Within unmutated variant regions lay the reported targets of nearly half of spike-specific TCRs.

The source is an adult who received the AZD1222 COVID-19 vaccine. Material: peripheral blood, obtained 28 days after the second AZD1222 dose.

CDR3 region: CAISARTSGRSQSTDTQYF. The DNA of the CDR3 is TGTGCCATCAGTGCCCGGACTAGCGGGAGGAGCCAAAGCACAGATACGCAGTATTTT. The chain has TRBV10-3 and TRBJ2-3, with 14 bases fitting TRBD2. J lost 0 bases, V lost 4 bases, and 9 bases had no gene match. Germline CDR1 reads ENHRY; CDR2 reads SYGVKD. This CDR3 contains 19 residues.